This T cell receptor (beta chain) was profiled in a study of T cells in women clearing cervical HPV infection. On the study more broadly: Blood came at first lesion visit for cases, post-clearance for controls.

The assay was immunoSEQ multiplex PCR, and TCRdb's table has in-frame clones only and misses some. This sample's table reports fewer than 30,000 clones. Turning to this clone: The read is 3 residues too short to cover the CDR3 end, so that end is filled in from the germline J gene.

After removal of 5 bases from V and 2 bases from J, the junction contained 5 bases not matched to a gene. The CDR3 covers 15 residues. CDR1 SGHAT and CDR2 FQNNGV come from the germline V gene. This TCR was recovered from a woman aged 18 to 75 with a cervical HPV16 infection that either progressed to CIN3+ or cleared (not recorded which). The V and J genes are TRBV11-2 and TRBJ2-2; TRBD1 matches 7 bases. Sequencing used blood buffy coat. CDR3 loop: CASSPGQRNTGELFF. CDR3 DNA, as far as it was read: TGTGCCAGCAGCCCGGGACAGAGAAACACCGGGGAG.